The next 6 T cell receptor beta chains were all read from a single sample in a study of blood T cell repertoires in COVID-19 (dated by TCRdb to 2018 to 2020). Receptor amplification or capture employed the immunoSEQ multiplex PCR assay. TCRdb provides this immuneACCESS table in a form limited to in-frame rearrangements. Some clones are lacking; in checked studies, under half of them reflect an unresolved V gene, and why the rest are absent is not known. A total of some 200,000 clones appear in this sample, roughly nine tenths of them only once. Roughly 12% of the sample comes from the top ten. Sequences were obtained from peripheral blood. Every receptor here comes from a woman aged 18-29 years who had recovered from COVID-19.

The chain has TRBV11-3 and TRBJ2-1; D unclear. Trimming left V 5 bases short and J 9 bases short, with 11 bases between. Germline lookup yields CDR1 SGHNT and CDR2 YENEEA. CDR3 length equals 12 residues. The CDR3 sequence: CASSVLGGEQFF. The DNA for the CDR3 is TGTGCCAGCAGCGTACTCGGTGGTGAGCAGTTCTTC.

V gene TRBV7-2 combines with J gene TRBJ2-1; D is perhaps TRBD2 (5 bases). The V and J ends lost 3 bases and 5 bases respectively, with 8 bases between them. There are 13 residues in the CDR3. Per germline, CDR1 SGHTA and CDR2 FQGNSA. CDR3 DNA: TGTGCCAGCAGCTTTTCTAGCCACAATGAGCAGTTCTTC. The encoded protein is CASSFSSHNEQFF.

This clone was detected once. V gene TRBV5-1 combines with J gene TRBJ2-1; 11 bases agree with TRBD2. Trimming removed 0 bases from V and 6 bases from J; junction bases left unmatched: 2. The CDR3 is 15 residues long. CDR1 and CDR2 from the germline V gene are SGHRS and YFSETQ. The CDR3 bases are TGCGCCAGCAGCTTGGTTAGCGGGAGGGGCAATGAGCAGTTCTTC. Its protein product is CASSLVSGRGNEQFF.

In its sample, this clone was seen a few times. The rearrangement joins TRBV6-2 or TRBV6-3 to TRBJ1-4; TRBD1 is a possible D gene (6 bases). The germline V and J ends were trimmed by 2 bases and 0 bases, with 19 bases remaining between them. The CDR3 has 19 amino acids. From germline, CDR1 is MNHEY and CDR2 SVGEGT. CDR3 sequence reads: CASSYGGRGRSATNEKLFF. The CDR3 region has the DNA TGTGCCAGCAGTTACGGCGGCAGGGGAAGGTCTGCAACTAATGAAAAACTGTTTTTT.

The chain employs TRBV11-1 and TRBJ2-1; 10 bases map to TRBD1. Germline-derived CDR1 and CDR2 are SGHAT and FQDESV (reference sequence). V dropped 7 bases and J dropped 8; count of bases not matched to a gene: 5. This CDR3 comprises 13 residues. This CDR3 reads CASTRQGAYEQFF. In DNA, the CDR3 is TGTGCCAGCACCAGACAGGGGGCTTATGAGCAGTTCTTC. Drawing the rest from reference TRBV11-1 and TRBJ2-1, the complete variable domain is EAEVAQSPRYKITEKSQAVAFWCDPISGHATLYWYRQILGQGPELLVQFQDESVVDDSQLPKDRFSAERLKGVDSTLKIQPAELGDSAMYLCASTRQGAYEQFFGPGTRLTVL.

This clone was counted between two and nine times. CDR3 sequence (DNA): TGCAGCGTTGGGGGACAGGGTTACAATGAGCAGTTCTTC. Protein: CSVGGQGYNEQFF. V is TRBV29-1 and J is TRBJ2-1, with TRBD1 matching over 9 bases. Germline CDR1 SQVTM, CDR2 ANQGSEA. This CDR3 is built from 13 residues. The V and J ends lost 4 bases and 4 bases, in that order; junction bases with no gene match: 2.